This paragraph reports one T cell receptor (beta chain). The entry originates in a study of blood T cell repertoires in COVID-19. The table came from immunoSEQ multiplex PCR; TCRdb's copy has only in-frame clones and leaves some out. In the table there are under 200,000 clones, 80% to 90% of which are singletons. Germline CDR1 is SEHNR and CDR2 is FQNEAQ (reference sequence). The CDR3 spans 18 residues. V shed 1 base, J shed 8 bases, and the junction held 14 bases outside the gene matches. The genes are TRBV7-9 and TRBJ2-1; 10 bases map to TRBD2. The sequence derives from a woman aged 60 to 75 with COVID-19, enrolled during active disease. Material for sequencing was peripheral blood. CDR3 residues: CASSLGRASSGSLDEQFF. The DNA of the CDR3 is TGTGCCAGCAGCTTAGGGAGGGCCTCTAGCGGGAGTTTAGATGAGCAGTTCTTC. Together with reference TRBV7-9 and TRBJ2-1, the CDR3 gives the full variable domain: DTGVSQNPRHKITKRGQNVTFRCDPISEHNRLYWYRQTLGQGPEFLTYFQNEAQLEKSRLLSDRFSAERPKGSFSTLEIQRTEQGDSAMYLCASSLGRASSGSLDEQFFGPGTRLTVL.